This TCR beta chain was sequenced in a study of somatic mutations in cytotoxic T cells in rheumatoid arthritis. Sequencing used immunoSEQ multiplex PCR; TCRdb keeps in-frame clones, though not all of them. The table shows 13,000 or so clones, with roughly 80% occurring only once. This CDR3 contains 16 residues. Germline V gene data show CDR1 as SGHVS and CDR2 as FQNEAQ. Trimming cost V 4 bases and J 0 bases, with 14 bases left between them. V gene TRBV7-8 combines with J gene TRBJ2-3; unclear D gene. The sequenced sample consisted of CD8+ T cells sorted from blood. The clonotype originates from an adult with rheumatoid arthritis. CDR3 DNA sequence: TGTGCCAGCAGCTCACCTAGGGATGCTAGCACAGATACGCAGTATTTT. It specifies CASSSPRDASTDTQYF.